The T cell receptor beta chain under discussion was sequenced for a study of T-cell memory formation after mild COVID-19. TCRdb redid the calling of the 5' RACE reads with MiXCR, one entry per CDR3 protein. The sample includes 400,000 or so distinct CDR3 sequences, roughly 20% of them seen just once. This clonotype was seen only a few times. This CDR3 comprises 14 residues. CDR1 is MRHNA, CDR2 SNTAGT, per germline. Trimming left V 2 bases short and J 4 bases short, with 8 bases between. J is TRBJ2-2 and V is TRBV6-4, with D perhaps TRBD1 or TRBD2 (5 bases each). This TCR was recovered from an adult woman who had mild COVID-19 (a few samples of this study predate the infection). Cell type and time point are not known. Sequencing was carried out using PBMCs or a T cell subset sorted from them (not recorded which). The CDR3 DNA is TGTGCCAGCAGTGACGGGGGACCCACCGGGGAGCTGTTTTTT. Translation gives CASSDGGPTGELFF.